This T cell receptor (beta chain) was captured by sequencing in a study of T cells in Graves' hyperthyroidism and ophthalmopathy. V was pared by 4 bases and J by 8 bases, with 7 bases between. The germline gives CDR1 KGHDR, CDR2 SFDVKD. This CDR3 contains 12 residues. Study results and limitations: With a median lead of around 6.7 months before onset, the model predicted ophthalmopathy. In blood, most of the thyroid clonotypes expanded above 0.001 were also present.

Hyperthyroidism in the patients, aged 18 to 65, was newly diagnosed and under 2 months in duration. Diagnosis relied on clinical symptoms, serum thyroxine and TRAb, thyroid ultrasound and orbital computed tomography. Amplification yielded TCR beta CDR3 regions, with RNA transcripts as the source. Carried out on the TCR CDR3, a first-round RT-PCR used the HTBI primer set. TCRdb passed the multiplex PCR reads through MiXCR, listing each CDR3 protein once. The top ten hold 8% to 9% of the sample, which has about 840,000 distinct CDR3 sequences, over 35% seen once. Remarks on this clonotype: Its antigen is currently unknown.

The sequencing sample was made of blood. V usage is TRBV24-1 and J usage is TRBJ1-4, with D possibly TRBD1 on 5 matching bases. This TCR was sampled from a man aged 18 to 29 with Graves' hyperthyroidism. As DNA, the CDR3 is TGTGCCACCAGTGAACCAGGGGAAAAACTGTTTTTT. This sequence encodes CATSEPGEKLFF.